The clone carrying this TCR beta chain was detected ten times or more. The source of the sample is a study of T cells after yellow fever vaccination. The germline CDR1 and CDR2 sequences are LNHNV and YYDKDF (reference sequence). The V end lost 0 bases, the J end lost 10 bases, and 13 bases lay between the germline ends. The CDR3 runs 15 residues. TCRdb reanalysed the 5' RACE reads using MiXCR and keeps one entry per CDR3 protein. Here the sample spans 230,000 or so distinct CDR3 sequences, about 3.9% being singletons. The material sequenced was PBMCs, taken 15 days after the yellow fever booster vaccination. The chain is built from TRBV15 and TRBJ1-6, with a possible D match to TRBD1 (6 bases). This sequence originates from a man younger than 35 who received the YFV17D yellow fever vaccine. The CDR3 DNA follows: TGTGCCACCAGCAGAGATCGGGGGGCAGGGTCACCCCTCCACTTT. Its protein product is CATSRDRGAGSPLHF.